These T cell receptor beta chains were read from a single sample in a study of CD8+CD57+ T cells in acquired aplastic anemia. In TCRdb, the reads were re-called with MiXCR into one record per CDR3 protein. The table has 160,000 or so distinct CDR3 sequences, under 55% seen once. Sample: sorted CD4+, CD8+, or CD8+CD57+ T cells (not recorded which) from PBMCs. Receptors were obtained from a human donor with aplastic anemia. The CDR3 runs from the conserved cysteine through the conserved F or W. D genes are given only for firm matches. Expanded clones are given a class, and other clones once, few, many or no size at all.

TRBD2	TRBV5-4	many	TRBJ2-3	15	TGTGCCAGCAGCTTAAAACTAGCGAGCACAGATACGCAGTATTTT	CASSLKLASTDTQYF
TRBD1	TRBV4-1	many	TRBJ2-5	18	TGCGCCAGCAGCCAATTTATGCCGGGACAGGGGCCTCGGGAGACCCAGTACTTC	CASSQFMPGQGPRETQYF
.	TRBV20-1	.	TRBJ1-5	15	TGCAGTGCTAGAGATCCAATCCCTAGCAATCAGCCCCAGCATTTT	CSARDPIPSNQPQHF
.	TRBV25-1	.	TRBJ1-1	14	TGTGCCAGCAGTGATTTAACCAGGGACACTGAAGCTTTCTTT	CASSDLTRDTEAFF
.	TRBV6-5	many	TRBJ1-5	13	TGTGCCAGCAGTTACTCCTTTGGAGAGCCCCAGCATTTT	CASSYSFGEPQHF
.	TRBV15	.	TRBJ2-7	15	TGTGCCACCAGTAAGGCTTCGGGGACCTTTGCCGAGCAGTACTTC	CATSKASGTFAEQYF
.	TRBV3-1	many	TRBJ1-5	12	TGTGCCAGCAGCCAATCGGGACAGCCCCAGCATTTT	CASSQSGQPQHF
TRBD1	TRBV12-3/TRBV12-4	.	TRBJ2-7	14	TGTGCCAGCAGTTCACGGGACAGGGCTGGCGAGCAGTACTTC	CASSSRDRAGEQYF
TRBD2	TRBV5-1	.	TRBJ2-2	17	TGCGCCAGCAGCGCAGGGACTAGCGGGAGGAGTGGCGGGGAGCTGTTTTTT	CASSAGTSGRSGGELFF
TRBD2	TRBV24-1	.	TRBJ2-7	16	TGTGCCACCAGTGATAATGGACTAGCGGGAGTGGGCGAGCAGTACTTC	CATSDNGLAGVGEQYF
.	TRBV12-5	few	TRBJ2-3	13	TGTGCTAGTGCCCCGACTGGCACAGATACGCAGTATTTT	CASAPTGTDTQYF
.	TRBV11-2	few	TRBJ1-6	17	TGTGCCAGCAGCCCCTTATTGGGGGGGGGGCTTAATTCACCCCTCCACTTT	CASSPLLGGGLNSPLHF
.	TRBV2	.	TRBJ1-2	14	TGTGCCAGCAGTGGAAGCATAGGGGGGAGCGGCTACACCTTC	CASSGSIGGSGYTF
.	TRBV15	.	TRBJ2-6	15	TGTGCCGCCAGCAGAGACGGTTCTGGGGCTAACGTCCTGACTTTC	CAASRDGSGANVLTF
TRBD2	TRBV5-1	many	TRBJ2-3	17	TGCGCCAGCAGCTTGGGTGGGGCTAGCGGACCCACAGATACGCAGTATTTT	CASSLGGASGPTDTQYF
.	TRBV29-1	few	TRBJ2-7	14	TGCAGCGTTGAAGGGGTTGGGCCTTCCTACGAGCAGTACTTC	CSVEGVGPSYEQYF
TRBD1	TRBV19	many	TRBJ1-2	14	TGTGCCAGTAGTAAAACAGGGGGGAACTATGGCTACACCTTC	CASSKTGGNYGYTF
.	TRBV12-3/TRBV12-4	many	TRBJ2-1	13	TGTGCCAGCAGTTCCGGGGTAGGGAATGAGCAGTTCTTC	CASSSGVGNEQFF
.	TRBV29-1	.	TRBJ2-3	12	TGCAGCGTTTTGGTCCCCCCGGCGGCGCAGTATTTT	CSVLVPPAAQYF
TRBD1	TRBV11-2	.	TRBJ2-7	16	TGTGCCAGCAGCTTAGGACAGGGTCCCCACCTCTACGAGCAGTACTTC	CASSLGQGPHLYEQYF
TRBD1	TRBV5-1	many	TRBJ1-2	15	TGCGCCAGCAGCTTGGGAGGGACAGGGGGCGATGGCTACACCTTC	CASSLGGTGGDGYTF
.	TRBV19	.	TRBJ1-5	14	TGTGCCAGTAGTACCTCGGGAAGCAATCAGCCCCAGCATTTT	CASSTSGSNQPQHF
.	TRBV10-3	.	TRBJ2-2	17	TGTGCCATCAGTAGTGTCGGTAGCGATAAGAGCACCGGGGAGCCGTTTTTT	CAISSVGSDKSTGEPFF
.	TRBV28	.	TRBJ2-1	15	TGTGCCAGCAGTTTAATAGGCGGGGCTACGAATGAGCAGTTCTTC	CASSLIGGATNEQFF
TRBD2	TRBV7-2	many	TRBJ2-7	15	TGTGCCAGCAGCGACCGACTAGCGGGACCCTACGAGCAGTACTTC	CASSDRLAGPYEQYF
TRBD2	TRBV24-1	.	TRBJ2-1	13	TGTGCCACCGGTACTGGGACTAACAATGAGCAGTTCTTC	CATGTGTNNEQFF
TRBD1	TRBV27	.	TRBJ2-3	17	TGTGCCAGCATCCCACTTGCTTGGGACAGTACGTCTAAAGCGCAGTATTTT	CASIPLAWDSTSKAQYF
.	TRBV3-1	many	TRBJ1-2	15	TGTGCCAGCAGCCAAGATTGGGCAGGGATCTATGGCTACACCTTC	CASSQDWAGIYGYTF
TRBD1	TRBV2	.	TRBJ2-5	15	TGTGCCAGCAGTCCGGACAGGGGTACTGAAGAGACCCAGTACTTC	CASSPDRGTEETQYF
TRBD1	TRBV7-8	.	TRBJ1-5	14	TGTGCCAGCAGGCCAGGGGGTGTGAATCAGCCCCAGCATTTT	CASRPGGVNQPQHF
.	TRBV7-8	few	TRBJ1-1	14	TGTGCCAGCAGCATCCTGGGGGGAGACACTGAAGCTTTCTTT	CASSILGGDTEAFF
TRBD1	TRBV12-3/TRBV12-4	many	TRBJ1-5	14	TGTGCCAGCAGTTTGGGGACAGCTAATCAGCCCCAGCATTTT	CASSLGTANQPQHF
.	TRBV29-1	.	TRBJ2-1	11	TGCAGCGTACCGACGTTTCATGAGCAGTTCTTC	CSVPTFHEQFF
.	TRBV6-1	many	TRBJ2-3	15	TGTGCCAGCAGCCTCATAGCGTCTAGCACAGATACGCAGTATTTT	CASSLIASSTDTQYF
TRBD1	TRBV12-3/TRBV12-4	.	TRBJ1-5	15	TGTGCCAGCAGCCGTGGACAGGGTGGCCATCAGCCCCAGCATTTT	CASSRGQGGHQPQHF
TRBD1	TRBV27	many	TRBJ1-6	14	TGTGCCAGCAGGCAGGGGGGTCGGGGTTCACCCCTCCACTTT	CASRQGGRGSPLHF
.	TRBV10-2	.	TRBJ1-5	14	TGCGCCAGCAGTGAGGAGGACAGCAATCAGCCCCAGCATTTT	CASSEEDSNQPQHF
TRBD1	TRBV7-3	many	TRBJ1-1	14	TGTGCCAGCAGCTTACAGGGGGCGAACACTGAAGCTTTCTTT	CASSLQGANTEAFF
.	TRBV6-2/TRBV6-3	many	TRBJ2-7	13	TGTGCCAGCAGTTACTCAGGGAGCCACGAGCAGTACTTC	CASSYSGSHEQYF
TRBD1	TRBV20-1	many	TRBJ2-7	15	TGCAGTGCTAGGGACAGGCGATTAGCCTCCTACGAGCAGTACTTC	CSARDRRLASYEQYF
.	TRBV7-3	few	TRBJ1-5	12	TGTGCCAGCAGCCCGAGATCTCAGCCCCAGCATTTT	CASSPRSQPQHF
.	TRBV29-1	few	TRBJ2-7	11	TGCAGCGTCCGATTTGGCCACGAGCAGTACTTC	CSVRFGHEQYF
.	TRBV30	.	TRBJ2-3	13	TGTGCCTGGAGCGTTACTCGAGGCGATACGCAGTATTTT	CAWSVTRGDTQYF
TRBD1	TRBV15	.	TRBJ2-1	13	TGTGCCACGAGGACAGGGGCTTATGATGAGCAGTTCTTC	CATRTGAYDEQFF
.	TRBV29-1	.	TRBJ2-3	13	TGCAGCGTGACGCAGGATAGCACAGATACGCAGTATTTT	CSVTQDSTDTQYF
TRBD1	TRBV29-1	few	TRBJ2-5	14	TGCAGCGATATCCCGGGACAGGGATTAGAGACCCAGTACTTC	CSDIPGQGLETQYF
.	TRBV18	.	TRBJ1-1	14	TGTGCCAGCTCACCAGCCGGGTTGAACACTGAAGCTTTCTTT	CASSPAGLNTEAFF
.	TRBV5-6	many	TRBJ2-3	11	TGTGCCAGCAGCTTGAGGGATACGCAGTATTTT	CASSLRDTQYF
.	TRBV2	few	TRBJ1-1	12	TGTGCCGGTAGGCGACGGAACACTGAAGCTTTCTTT	CAGRRRNTEAFF
.	TRBV24-1	.	TRBJ2-1	13	TGTGCCACCAGTGTGACCGGAACCGGTGAGCAGTTCTTC	CATSVTGTGEQFF
TRBD1	TRBV15	.	TRBJ1-5	13	TGTGCCACCTCGGACAGGCGCCATCAGCCCCAGCATTTT	CATSDRRHQPQHF
.	TRBV24-1	.	TRBJ2-5	17	TGTGCCACCTCTTCAGGGCCCGAGGAGAACTCCCAAGAGACCCAGTACTTC	CATSSGPEENSQETQYF
.	TRBV2	many	TRBJ2-5	13	TGTGCCAGCAGTGAAGTGGGGGCAGAGACCCAGTACTTC	CASSEVGAETQYF
TRBD1	TRBV10-2	many	TRBJ2-5	13	TGCGCCAGCAACCGGGACAGTCAAGAGACCCAGTACTTC	CASNRDSQETQYF